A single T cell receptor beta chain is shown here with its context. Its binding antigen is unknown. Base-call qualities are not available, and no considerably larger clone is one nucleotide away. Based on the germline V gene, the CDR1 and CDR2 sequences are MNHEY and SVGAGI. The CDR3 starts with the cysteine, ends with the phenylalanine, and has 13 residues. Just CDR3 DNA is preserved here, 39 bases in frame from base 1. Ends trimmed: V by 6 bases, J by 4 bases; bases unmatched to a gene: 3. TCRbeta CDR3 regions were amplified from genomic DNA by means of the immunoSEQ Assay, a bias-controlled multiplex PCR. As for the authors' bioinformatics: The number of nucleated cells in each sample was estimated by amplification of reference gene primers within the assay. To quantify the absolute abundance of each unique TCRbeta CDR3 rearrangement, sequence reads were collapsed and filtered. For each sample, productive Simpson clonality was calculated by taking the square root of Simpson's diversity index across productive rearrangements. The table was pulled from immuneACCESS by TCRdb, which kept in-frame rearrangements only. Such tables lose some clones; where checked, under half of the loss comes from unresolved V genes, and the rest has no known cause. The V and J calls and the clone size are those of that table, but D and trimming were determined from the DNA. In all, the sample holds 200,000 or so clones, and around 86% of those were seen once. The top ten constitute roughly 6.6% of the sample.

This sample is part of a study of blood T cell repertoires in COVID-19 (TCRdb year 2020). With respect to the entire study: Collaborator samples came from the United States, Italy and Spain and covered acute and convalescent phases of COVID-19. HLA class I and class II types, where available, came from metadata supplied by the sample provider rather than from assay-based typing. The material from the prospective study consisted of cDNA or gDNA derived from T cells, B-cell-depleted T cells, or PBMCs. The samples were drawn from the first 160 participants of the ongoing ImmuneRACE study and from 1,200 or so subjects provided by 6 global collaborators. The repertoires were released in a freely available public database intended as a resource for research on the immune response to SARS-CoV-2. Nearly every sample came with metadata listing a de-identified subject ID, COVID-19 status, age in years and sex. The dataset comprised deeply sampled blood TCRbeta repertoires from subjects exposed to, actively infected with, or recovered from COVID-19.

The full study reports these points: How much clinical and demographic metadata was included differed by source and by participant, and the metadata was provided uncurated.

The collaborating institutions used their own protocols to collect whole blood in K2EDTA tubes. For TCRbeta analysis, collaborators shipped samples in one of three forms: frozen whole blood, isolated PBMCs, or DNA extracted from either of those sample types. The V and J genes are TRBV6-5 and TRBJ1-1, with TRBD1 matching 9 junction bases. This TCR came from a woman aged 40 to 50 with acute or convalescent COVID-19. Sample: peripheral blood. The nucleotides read TGTGCCAGCAGAGGGACAGGGATCACTGAAGCTTTCTTT. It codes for CASRGTGITEAFF.